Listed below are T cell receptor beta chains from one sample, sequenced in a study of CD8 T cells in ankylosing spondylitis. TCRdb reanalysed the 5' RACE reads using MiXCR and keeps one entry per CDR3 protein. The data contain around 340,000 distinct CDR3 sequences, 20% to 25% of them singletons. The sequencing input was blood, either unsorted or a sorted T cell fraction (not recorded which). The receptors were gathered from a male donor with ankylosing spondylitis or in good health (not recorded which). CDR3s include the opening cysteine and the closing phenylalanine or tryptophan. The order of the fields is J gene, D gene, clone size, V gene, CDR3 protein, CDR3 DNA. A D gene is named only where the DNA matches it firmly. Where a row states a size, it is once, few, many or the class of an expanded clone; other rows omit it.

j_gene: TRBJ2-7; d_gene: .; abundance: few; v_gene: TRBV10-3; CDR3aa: CAISESGSVTYEQYF; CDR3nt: TGTGCCATCAGTGAGTCGGGCAGCGTAACCTACGAGCAGTACTTC
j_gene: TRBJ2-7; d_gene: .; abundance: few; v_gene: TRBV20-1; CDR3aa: CSARVITGSEQYF; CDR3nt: TGCAGTGCTAGAGTCATAACAGGGAGCGAGCAGTACTTC
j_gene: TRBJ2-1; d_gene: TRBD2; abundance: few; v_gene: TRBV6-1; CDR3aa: CASRSPGASGGHNEQFF; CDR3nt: TGTGCCAGCAGATCCCCTGGGGCAAGCGGGGGTCACAATGAGCAGTTCTTC
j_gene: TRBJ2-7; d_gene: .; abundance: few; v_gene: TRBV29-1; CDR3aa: CSVESADSSYEQYF; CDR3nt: TGCAGCGTTGAATCGGCGGATAGCTCCTACGAGCAGTACTTC
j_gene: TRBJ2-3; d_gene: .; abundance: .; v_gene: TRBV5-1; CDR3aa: CASSLTYGTSSDTQYF; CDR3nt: TGCGCCAGCAGCTTAACGTACGGCACTAGCTCAGATACGCAGTATTTT
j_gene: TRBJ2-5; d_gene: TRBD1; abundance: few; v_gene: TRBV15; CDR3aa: CATSLDRGKKETQYF; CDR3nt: TGTGCCACCAGCCTTGACAGGGGAAAAAAAGAGACCCAGTACTTC
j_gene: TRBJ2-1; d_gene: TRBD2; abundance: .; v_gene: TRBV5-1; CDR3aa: CASSWPMTGGRGNEQFF; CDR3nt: TGCGCCAGCAGCTGGCCCATGACGGGCGGGAGGGGCAATGAGCAGTTCTTC
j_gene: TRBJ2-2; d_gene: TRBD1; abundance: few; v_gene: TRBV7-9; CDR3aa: CASSNRDRYTGELFF; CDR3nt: TGTGCCAGCAGCAACCGGGACAGGTACACCGGGGAGCTGTTTTTT
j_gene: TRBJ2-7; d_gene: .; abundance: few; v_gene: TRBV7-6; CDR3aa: CASSPTRGLWEQYF; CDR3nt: TGTGCCAGCAGCCCCACTCGGGGGCTTTGGGAGCAGTACTTC
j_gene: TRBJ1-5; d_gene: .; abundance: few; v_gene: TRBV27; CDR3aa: CASSLSGSSGSNQPQHF; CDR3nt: TGTGCCAGCAGTTTATCCGGCTCATCTGGAAGCAATCAGCCCCAGCATTTT
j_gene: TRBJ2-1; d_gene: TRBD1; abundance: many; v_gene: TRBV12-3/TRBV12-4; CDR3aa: CASSLGQGGNEQFF; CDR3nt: TGTGCCAGCAGTTTAGGACAGGGGGGCAATGAGCAGTTCTTC
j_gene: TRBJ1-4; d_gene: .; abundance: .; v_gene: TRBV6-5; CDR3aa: CASSFSGAGEKLFF; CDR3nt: TGTGCCAGCAGTTTCTCGGGGGCAGGCGAAAAACTGTTTTTT
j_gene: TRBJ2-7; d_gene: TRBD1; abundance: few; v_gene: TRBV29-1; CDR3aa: CSVRPGTGVYEQYF; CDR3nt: TGCAGCGTGCGCCCCGGGACAGGGGTCTACGAGCAGTACTTC
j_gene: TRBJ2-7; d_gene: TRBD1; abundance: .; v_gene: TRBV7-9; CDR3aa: CASSLVDRGLSYEQYF; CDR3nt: TGTGCCAGCAGCTTAGTTGACAGGGGGCTTTCCTACGAGCAGTACTTC
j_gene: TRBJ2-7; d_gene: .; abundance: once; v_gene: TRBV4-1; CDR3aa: CASSQDYNNAYEQYF; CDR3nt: TGCGCCAGCAGCCAAGATTATAACAACGCCTACGAGCAGTACTTC
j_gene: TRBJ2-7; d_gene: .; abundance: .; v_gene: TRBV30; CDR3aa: CAWSVGREYEQYF; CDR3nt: TGTGCCTGGAGTGTCGGCAGGGAGTACGAGCAGTACTTC
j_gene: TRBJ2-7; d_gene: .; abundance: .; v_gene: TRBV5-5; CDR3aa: CASSWQGTYYEQYF; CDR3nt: TGTGCCAGCAGCTGGCAGGGGACCTACTACGAGCAGTACTTC
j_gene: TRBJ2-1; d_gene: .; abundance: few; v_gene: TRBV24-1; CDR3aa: CATSDWRHTEQFF; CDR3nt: TGTGCCACCAGTGATTGGAGACATACTGAGCAGTTCTTC
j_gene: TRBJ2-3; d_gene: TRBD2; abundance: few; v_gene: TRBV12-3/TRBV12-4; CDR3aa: CASSFLDGTSGEGHTQYF; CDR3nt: TGTGCCAGCAGTTTTTTGGACGGGACTAGCGGGGAGGGTCATACGCAGTATTTT
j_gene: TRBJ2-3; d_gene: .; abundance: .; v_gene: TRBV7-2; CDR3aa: CASSLAVGTGGTDTQYF; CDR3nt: TGTGCCAGCAGCTTAGCGGTGGGCACTGGGGGCACAGATACGCAGTATTTT
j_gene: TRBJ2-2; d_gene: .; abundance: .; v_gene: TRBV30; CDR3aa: CAWGAKGVVGELFF; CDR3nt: TGTGCCTGGGGGGCGAAGGGTGTCGTCGGGGAGCTGTTTTTT
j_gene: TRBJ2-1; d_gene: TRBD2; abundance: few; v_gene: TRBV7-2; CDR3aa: CASSPRLAGGRYNEQFF; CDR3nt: TGTGCCAGCAGCCCCCGACTAGCGGGGGGCCGATACAATGAGCAGTTCTTC
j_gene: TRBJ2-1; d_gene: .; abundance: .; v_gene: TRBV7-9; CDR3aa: CASSPRFF; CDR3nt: TGTGCCAGCAGCCCCAGGTTCTTC
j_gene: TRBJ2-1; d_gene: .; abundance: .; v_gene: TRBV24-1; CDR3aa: CATSDLGYNEQFF; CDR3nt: TGTGCCACCAGTGATTTGGGCTACAATGAGCAGTTCTTC
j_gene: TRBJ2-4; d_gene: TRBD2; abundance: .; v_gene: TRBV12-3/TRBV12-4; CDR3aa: CASSSTSGGYLGNIQYF; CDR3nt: TGTGCCAGCAGTTCGACTAGCGGGGGGTATCTAGGGAACATTCAGTACTTC
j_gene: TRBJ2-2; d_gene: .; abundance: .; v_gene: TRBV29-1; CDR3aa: CSVPGGVTGELFF; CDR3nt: TGCAGCGTCCCTGGAGGGGTCACCGGGGAGCTGTTTTTT
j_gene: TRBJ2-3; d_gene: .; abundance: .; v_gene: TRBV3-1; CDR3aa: CASSQGVSSTDTQYF; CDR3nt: TGTGCCAGCAGCCAAGGGGTCTCAAGCACAGATACGCAGTATTTT
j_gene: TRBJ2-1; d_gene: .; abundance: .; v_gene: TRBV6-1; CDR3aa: CASSPGDFSYNEQFF; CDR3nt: TGTGCCAGCAGCCCCGGGGACTTTTCCTACAATGAGCAGTTCTTC
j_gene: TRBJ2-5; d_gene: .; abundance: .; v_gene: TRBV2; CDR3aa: CASTEVLEETQYF; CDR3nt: TGTGCCAGCACTGAGGTCCTGGAGGAGACCCAGTACTTC
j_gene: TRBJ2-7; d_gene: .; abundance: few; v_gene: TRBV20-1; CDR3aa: CSAMDSSYEQYF; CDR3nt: TGCAGTGCCATGGACAGCTCCTACGAGCAGTACTTC
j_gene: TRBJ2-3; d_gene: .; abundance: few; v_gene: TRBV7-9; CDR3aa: CASSLATLGGTDTQYF; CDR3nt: TGTGCCAGCAGCTTAGCCACCTTGGGGGGCACAGATACGCAGTATTTT
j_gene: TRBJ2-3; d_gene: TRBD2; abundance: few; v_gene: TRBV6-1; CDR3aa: CASTLLAGDPDTQYF; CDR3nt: TGTGCCAGCACCCTACTAGCGGGGGATCCAGATACGCAGTATTTT
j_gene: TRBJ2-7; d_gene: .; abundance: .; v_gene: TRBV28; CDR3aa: CASSSSRVYEQYF; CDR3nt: TGTGCCAGCAGTTCAAGCCGAGTCTACGAGCAGTACTTC
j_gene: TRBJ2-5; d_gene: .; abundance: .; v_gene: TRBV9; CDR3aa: CASSAYRDNSGETQYF; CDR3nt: TGTGCCAGCAGCGCCTACCGGGACAACTCCGGGGAGACCCAGTACTTC
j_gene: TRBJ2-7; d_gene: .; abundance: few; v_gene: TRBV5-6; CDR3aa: CASTLERRESYEQYF; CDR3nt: TGTGCCAGCACCCTTGAACGTAGGGAATCCTACGAGCAGTACTTC
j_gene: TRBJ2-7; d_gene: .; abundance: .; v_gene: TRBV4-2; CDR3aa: CASSPTGPLTYEQYF; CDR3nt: TGTGCCAGCAGCCCCACGGGGCCTCTTACCTACGAGCAGTACTTC
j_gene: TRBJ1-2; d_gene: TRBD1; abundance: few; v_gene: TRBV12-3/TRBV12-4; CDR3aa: CASSPTAGQPNYGYTF; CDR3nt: TGTGCCAGCAGTCCGACCGCGGGACAGCCAAACTATGGCTACACCTTC
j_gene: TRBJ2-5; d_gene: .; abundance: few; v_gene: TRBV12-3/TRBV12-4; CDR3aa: CASSLQGTTRETQYF; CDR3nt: TGTGCCAGCAGTCTACAGGGAACAACGAGGGAGACCCAGTACTTC
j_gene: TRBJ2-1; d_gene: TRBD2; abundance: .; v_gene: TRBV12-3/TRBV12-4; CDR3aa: CASSPGLAGIEQFF; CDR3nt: TGTGCCAGCAGCCCCGGACTAGCGGGAATTGAGCAGTTCTTC
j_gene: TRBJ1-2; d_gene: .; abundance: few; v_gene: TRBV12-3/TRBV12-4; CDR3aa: CASSPTVTHGYTF; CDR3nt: TGTGCCAGCAGTCCGACAGTTACCCATGGCTACACCTTC
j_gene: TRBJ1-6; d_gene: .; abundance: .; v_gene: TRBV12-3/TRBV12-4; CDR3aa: CASSPASSYNSPLHF; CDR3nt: TGTGCCAGCAGCCCGGCTAGCTCCTATAATTCACCCCTCCACTTT
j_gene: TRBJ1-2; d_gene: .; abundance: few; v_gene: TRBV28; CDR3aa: CASSGTTNYGYTF; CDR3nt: TGTGCCAGCAGTGGTACGACTAACTATGGCTACACCTTC
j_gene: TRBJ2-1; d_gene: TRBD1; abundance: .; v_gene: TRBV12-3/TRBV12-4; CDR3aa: CASSGQGLAHEQFF; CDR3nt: TGTGCCAGCAGTGGACAGGGGCTAGCGCATGAGCAGTTCTTC
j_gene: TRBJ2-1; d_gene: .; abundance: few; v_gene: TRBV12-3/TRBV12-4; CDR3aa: CASSFPAAGSGPSSYNEQFF; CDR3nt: TGTGCCAGCAGTTTCCCCGCGGCGGGTTCCGGACCGAGCTCCTACAATGAGCAGTTCTTC
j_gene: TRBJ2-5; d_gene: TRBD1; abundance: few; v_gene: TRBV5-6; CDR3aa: CASSLAGQGAFWETQYF; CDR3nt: TGTGCCAGCAGCTTGGCGGGACAGGGGGCTTTTTGGGAGACCCAGTACTTC
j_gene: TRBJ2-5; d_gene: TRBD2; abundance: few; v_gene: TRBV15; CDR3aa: CATSARGVETQYF; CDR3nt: TGTGCCACCAGCGCTCGGGGGGTAGAGACCCAGTACTTC
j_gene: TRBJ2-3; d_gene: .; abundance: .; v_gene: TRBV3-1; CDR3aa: CASSQGGSSPQYF; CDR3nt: TGTGCCAGCAGCCAAGGAGGGAGCTCTCCTCAGTATTTT
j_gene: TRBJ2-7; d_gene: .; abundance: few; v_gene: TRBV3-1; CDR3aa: CASSQDRGSTYEQYF; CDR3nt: TGTGCCAGCAGCCAAGACCGGGGGAGCACCTACGAGCAGTACTTC
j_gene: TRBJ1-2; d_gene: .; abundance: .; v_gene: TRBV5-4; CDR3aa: CASSAGGGVNYGYTF; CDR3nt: TGTGCCAGCAGCGCCGGCGGCGGGGTAAACTATGGCTACACCTTC
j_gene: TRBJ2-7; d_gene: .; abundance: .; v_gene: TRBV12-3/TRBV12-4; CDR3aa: CASSLGGPNEQYF; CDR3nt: TGTGCCAGCAGTTTAGGGGGGCCCAACGAGCAGTACTTC
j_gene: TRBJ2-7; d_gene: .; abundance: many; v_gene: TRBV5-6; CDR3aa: CASSLTVSYEQYF; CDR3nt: TGTGCCAGCAGCTTGACAGTATCCTACGAGCAGTACTTC
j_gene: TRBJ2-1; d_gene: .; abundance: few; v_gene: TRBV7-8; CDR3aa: CASSLVSDEQFF; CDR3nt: TGTGCCAGCAGCTTAGTCTCGGATGAGCAGTTCTTC
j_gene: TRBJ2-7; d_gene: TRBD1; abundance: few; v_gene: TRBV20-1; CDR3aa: CSARAPNRGPTLNEQYF; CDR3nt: TGCAGTGCTAGAGCCCCGAACAGGGGGCCGACTTTGAACGAGCAGTACTTC
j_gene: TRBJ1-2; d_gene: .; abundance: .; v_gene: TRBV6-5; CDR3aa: CASSYGRGYTF; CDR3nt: TGTGCCAGCAGTTACGGGAGAGGCTACACCTTC